A selection of T cell receptor beta chains follows, all from one sample in a study of blood T cell repertoires in COVID-19. The repertoire was sequenced with immunoSEQ multiplex PCR; TCRdb's copy has only in-frame clones and lacks some. Of some 87,000 clones listed, roughly four fifths were seen once; the top ten hold about an eighth. The sample taken for sequencing was peripheral blood. All receptors derive from a human donor in a cohort sampled during active COVID-19. CDR3s include the opening cysteine and the closing phenylalanine or tryptophan. D genes are given only for firm matches. For some rows the clone size is stated as once, few or many, or as a class when expanded; others skip it.

j_call v_call d_call clone_size cdr3_nt cdr3_aa
TRBJ1-1 TRBV7-8 NA NA TGTGCCAGCAGCTTACTTTTTCAGGGGAACACTGAAGCTTTCTTT CASSLLFQGNTEAFF
TRBJ1-1 TRBV6-5 NA NA TGTGCCAGCAGTTACTCGGGGTACAGGAAAAACACTGAAGCTTTCTTT CASSYSGYRKNTEAFF
TRBJ2-5 TRBV4-1 NA NA TGCGCCAGCAGTCTAAGTCAGGTGGGGGCGAAGACCCAGTACTTC CASSLSQVGAKTQYF
TRBJ2-7 TRBV6-6 NA NA TGTGCCAGCAGTTACTTGGGGGGATCCGAGCAGTACTTC CASSYLGGSEQYF
TRBJ1-6 TRBV6-2/TRBV6-3 NA NA TGTGCCAGCAGTTACCGGGGGGCCGGGAAAAATTCACCCCTCCACTTT CASSYRGAGKNSPLHF
TRBJ2-3 TRBV5-1 TRBD1 NA TGCGCCAGCAGCAAGACAGGGGGCGTCCTCACAGATACGCAGTATTTT CASSKTGGVLTDTQYF
TRBJ1-4 TRBV2 TRBD1 NA TGTGCCAGCACTCCGACAGGGGCCAATGAAAAACTGTTTTTT CASTPTGANEKLFF
TRBJ2-3 TRBV13 NA NA TGTGCCAGCAGCGGCTCCCCAAGCACAGATACGCAGTATTTT CASSGSPSTDTQYF
TRBJ1-1 TRBV18 NA NA TGTGCCAGCTCACCACGAGTCCAGGATAGCACTGAAGCTTTCTTT CASSPRVQDSTEAFF
TRBJ1-5 TRBV7-9 TRBD1 NA TGTGCCAGCAGCTCGACGGACAGGGATGAAATCCAGCCCCAGCATTTT CASSSTDRDEIQPQHF
TRBJ2-1 TRBV6-1 TRBD2 NA TGTGCCAGCAGTGAAGCGCTCATAATAGCGGGGGGTTTCAATGAGCAGTTCTTC CASSEALIIAGGFNEQFF
TRBJ2-7 TRBV2 NA once TGTGCCAGCCGCAAAACCGGGGTCTACGAGCAGTACTTC CASRKTGVYEQYF
TRBJ2-6 TRBV19 NA NA TGTGCCAGTAGAACAGAGTCCTCTGGGGCCAACGTCCTGACTTTC CASRTESSGANVLTF
TRBJ2-2 TRBV5-1 NA NA TGCGCCAGTAGGGGCCTGTTGGCGAACACCGGGGAGCTGTTTTTT CASRGLLANTGELFF
TRBJ1-3 TRBV6-2/TRBV6-3 NA NA TGTGCCAGCAGTTCCGGAGGTGTGGTTCGGGTTGGAAACACCATATATTTT CASSSGGVVRVGNTIYF
TRBJ2-5 TRBV7-2 NA NA TGTGCCAGCAGCTTAGTGGCTCCCCAAGAGACCCAGTACTTC CASSLVAPQETQYF
TRBJ2-7 TRBV5-1 NA NA TGCGCCAGCAGCTTGGGGGACACCATCTACGAGCAGTACTTC CASSLGDTIYEQYF
TRBJ2-3 TRBV30 TRBD2 once TGTGCCTGTAATCTAGCGGGGAACACAGATACGCAGTATTTT CACNLAGNTDTQYF
TRBJ2-3 TRBV2 NA NA TGTGCCAGCAGTGAAAGGGGTGATACGCAGTATTTT CASSERGDTQYF
TRBJ2-2 TRBV5-1 NA few TGCGCCAGCAGCTTGGTTGCGTTGGCAGGCAACACCGGGGAGCTGTTTTTT CASSLVALAGNTGELFF
TRBJ1-1 TRBV7-9 NA NA TGTGCCAGCAGCTACGGCGGGGGAGGGACTGAAGCTTTCTTT CASSYGGGGTEAFF
TRBJ1-6 TRBV19 NA NA TGTGCCAGTAGCCCTGCCGGGACAACGGCTTCACCCCTCCACTTT CASSPAGTTASPLHF
TRBJ1-2 TRBV7-9 TRBD1 NA TGTGCCAGCAGCTTAATGGGACAGGGGAACTATGGCTACACCTTC CASSLMGQGNYGYTF
TRBJ2-7 TRBV7-9 NA NA TGTGCCAGCAGCTTACACTCGACAGTCCGGTCCTACGAGCAGTACTTC CASSLHSTVRSYEQYF
TRBJ1-6 TRBV27 NA NA TGTGCCAGCAGTTATTCCAGAAATAATTCACCCCTCCACTTT CASSYSRNNSPLHF
TRBJ2-3 TRBV4-1 NA NA TGCGCCAGCAGCCAAGATCCAGCGGGTTACACAGATACGCAGTATTTT CASSQDPAGYTDTQYF
TRBJ2-1 TRBV28 TRBD2 NA TGTGCCAGCAGTCCACCTAGCGGGGGGGCCCACGAGCAGTTCTTC CASSPPSGGAHEQFF
TRBJ2-1 TRBV29-1 TRBD1 NA TGCAGCGTTGTAGGGGGCTGGAATGAGCAGTTCTTC CSVVGGWNEQFF
TRBJ1-2 TRBV6-5 TRBD1 NA TGTGCCAGCAGTTCACAGGGGAGAGGCTACACCTTC CASSSQGRGYTF
TRBJ2-7 TRBV2 TRBD2 NA TGTGCCAGCAGGGCTAGCGGGGGGGGTTCCTACGAGCAGTACTTC CASRASGGGSYEQYF
TRBJ2-3 TRBV7-3 NA NA TGTGCCAGCAGTCCCATAGCCTCTAGCACAGATACGCAGTATTTT CASSPIASSTDTQYF
TRBJ2-4 TRBV4-1 TRBD1 NA TGCGCCAGCAGCCGGGACAGAGAAAACATTCAGTACTTC CASSRDRENIQYF
TRBJ2-5 TRBV7-2 TRBD1 NA TGTGCCAGCAGCTTCGCCGGGACAGGGATAGAGACCCAGTACTTC CASSFAGTGIETQYF
TRBJ2-1 TRBV7-8 TRBD2 NA TGTGCCAGCAGCCTCGGACTAGCGGGGTACAATGAGCAGTTCTTC CASSLGLAGYNEQFF
TRBJ1-2 TRBV2 TRBD1 few TGTGCCAGCAGGACACACGGGACAGGGACCTATGGCTACACCTTC CASRTHGTGTYGYTF
TRBJ2-2 TRBV5-4 TRBD1 once TGTGCCAGCAGCTTGGGGACAGGGTCGAACACCGGGGAGCTGTTTTTT CASSLGTGSNTGELFF
TRBJ1-2 TRBV5-3 NA NA TGTGCCAGAAGCTATCCCCCAGGGGCATATGGCTACACCTTC CARSYPPGAYGYTF
TRBJ1-3 TRBV9 TRBD1 NA TGTGCCAGCAGCGTGCAGGGGGGTGCTGGAAACACCATATATTTT CASSVQGGAGNTIYF
TRBJ1-3 TRBV11-2 TRBD1 NA TGTGCCAGCAGCCAAACAATAACAGGGGTCCCAAGCTCTGGAAACACCATATATTTT CASSQTITGVPSSGNTIYF
TRBJ2-1 TRBV5-1 TRBD1 NA TGCGCCAGCAGCTCAGGACAGGGCTCCTACAATGAGCAGTTCTTC CASSSGQGSYNEQFF
TRBJ1-3 TRBV5-5 NA few TGTGCCAGCAGCTTGGCGGCGGGGAGCTCTGGAAACACCATATATTTT CASSLAAGSSGNTIYF
TRBJ2-5 TRBV5-1 NA NA TGCGCCAGCAGCTCGTGGACAGTCGGGATGAAGACCCAGTACTTC CASSSWTVGMKTQYF
TRBJ2-1 TRBV6-6 TRBD1 NA TGTGCCAGCAGTGGTGGACAGGGGGGGCAGTTCTTC CASSGGQGGQFF
TRBJ1-4 TRBV5-1 NA NA TGCGCCAGCAGTGGTGAGGGCGCCAGTGAAAAACTGTTTTTT CASSGEGASEKLFF
TRBJ2-3 TRBV30 TRBD1 NA TGTGCCTCCAGGGACAGGAGGACAGATACGCAGTATTTT CASRDRRTDTQYF
TRBJ2-2 TRBV7-7 TRBD1 NA TGTGCTAGCAGCTTAGCAGGGGGCGTGAACACCGGGGAGCTGTTTTTT CASSLAGGVNTGELFF
TRBJ2-7 TRBV4-2 TRBD2 many TGTGCCAGCAGCCGGAATCTTTTAGCGGGGTCCTACGAGCAGTACTTC CASSRNLLAGSYEQYF
TRBJ2-3 TRBV7-3 NA NA TGTGCCAGCAGCCCTGCGCTGGGAGGCTATGGCTCAGATACGCAGTATTTT CASSPALGGYGSDTQYF
TRBJ2-1 TRBV11-3 NA NA TGTGCCAGCAGCTTAGCCGGGGGCGGGGGTGAGCAGTTCTTC CASSLAGGGGEQFF
TRBJ2-5 TRBV10-3 TRBD2 NA TGTGCCAGCGGGGGGTCTGGGGAGACCCAGTACTTC CASGGSGETQYF
TRBJ1-6 TRBV3-1/TRBV3-2 TRBD1 NA TGTGCCAGCAGCCAAGGACAGGGGGCTGAGTCACCCCTCCACTTT CASSQGQGAESPLHF
TRBJ2-7 TRBV6-6 TRBD1 NA TGTGCCAGCAGCCGGGACAGGGGGACCTACGAGCAGTACTTC CASSRDRGTYEQYF
TRBJ2-1 TRBV11-2 NA NA TGTGCCAGCAGCTTACAGGGAACCTACAATGAGCAGTTCTTC CASSLQGTYNEQFF
TRBJ2-7 TRBV12-5 TRBD1 NA TGTGCTAGTGGTTCGACAGGGTACGGGCAGTACTTC CASGSTGYGQYF